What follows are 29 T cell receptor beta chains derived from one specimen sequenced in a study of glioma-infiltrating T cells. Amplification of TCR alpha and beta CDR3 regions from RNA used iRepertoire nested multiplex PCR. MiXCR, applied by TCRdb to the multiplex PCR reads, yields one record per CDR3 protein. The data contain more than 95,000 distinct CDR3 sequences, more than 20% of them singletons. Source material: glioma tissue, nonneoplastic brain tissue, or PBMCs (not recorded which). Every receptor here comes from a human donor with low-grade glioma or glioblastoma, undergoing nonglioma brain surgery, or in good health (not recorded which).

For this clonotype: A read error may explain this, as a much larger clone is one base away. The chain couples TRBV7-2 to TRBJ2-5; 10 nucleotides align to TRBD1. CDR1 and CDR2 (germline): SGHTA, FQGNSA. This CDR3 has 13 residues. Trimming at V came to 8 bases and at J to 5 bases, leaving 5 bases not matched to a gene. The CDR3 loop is CASGQGGSETQYF. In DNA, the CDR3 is TGTGCCAGCGGACAGGGGGGTTCGGAGACCCAGTACTTC.

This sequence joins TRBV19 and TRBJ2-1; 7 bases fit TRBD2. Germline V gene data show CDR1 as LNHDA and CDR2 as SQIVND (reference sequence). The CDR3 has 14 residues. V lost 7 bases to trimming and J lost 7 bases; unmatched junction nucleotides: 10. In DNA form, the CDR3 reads TGTGCCAGTACCTCTAGCGGAGGAGGGAATGAGCAGTTCTTC. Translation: CASTSSGGGNEQFF.

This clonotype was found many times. Here the CDR3 DNA reads TGTGCCAGCAGTAGAAACCGGGTGAACTATGGCTACACCTTC. Translating gives CASSRNRVNYGYTF. The chain couples TRBV28 to TRBJ1-2; no clear D. The CDR3 totals 14 residues. V lost 5 bases and J lost 2, with 12 bases in between. Germline V gene lookup returns CDR1 MDHEN and CDR2 SYDVKM.

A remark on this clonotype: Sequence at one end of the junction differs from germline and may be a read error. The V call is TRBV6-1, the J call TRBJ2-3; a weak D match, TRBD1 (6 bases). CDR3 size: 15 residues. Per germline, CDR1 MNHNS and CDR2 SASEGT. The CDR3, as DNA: TGTGCCAGCAGTCCAGACTGGGGGCGCACAGATACGCAGTGTTTC. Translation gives CASSPDWGRTDTQCF.

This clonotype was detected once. DNA of the CDR3: TGTGCCTGGAGTAAGGGCCCCGCCGACTCTGGAAACACCATATATTTT. Amino acids: CAWSKGPADSGNTIYF. This sequence joins TRBV30 and TRBJ1-3; no clear D. This CDR3 has 16 residues. CDR1 and CDR2 (germline): GTSNPN, SVGIG (reference sequence). Trimming pared 2 bases from V and 0 bases from J, leaving 14 bases between.

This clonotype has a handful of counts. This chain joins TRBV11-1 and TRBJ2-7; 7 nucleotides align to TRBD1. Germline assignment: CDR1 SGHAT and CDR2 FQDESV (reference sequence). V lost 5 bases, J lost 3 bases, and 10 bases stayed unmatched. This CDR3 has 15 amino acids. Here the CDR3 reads CASSVTPTGIYEQYF. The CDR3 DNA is TGTGCCAGCAGCGTAACACCGACAGGGATCTACGAGCAGTACTTC.

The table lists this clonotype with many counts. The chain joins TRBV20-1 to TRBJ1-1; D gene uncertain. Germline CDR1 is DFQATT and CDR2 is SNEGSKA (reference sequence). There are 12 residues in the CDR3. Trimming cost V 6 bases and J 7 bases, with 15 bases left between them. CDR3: CSAAGAAVEAFF. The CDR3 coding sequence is TGCAGTGCAGCAGGCGCGGCAGTTGAAGCTTTCTTT.

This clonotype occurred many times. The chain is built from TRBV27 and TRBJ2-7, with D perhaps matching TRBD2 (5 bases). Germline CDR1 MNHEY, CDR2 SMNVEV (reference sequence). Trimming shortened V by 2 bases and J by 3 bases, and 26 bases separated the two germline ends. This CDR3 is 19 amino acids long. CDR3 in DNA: TGTGCCAGCAGTTTAAGGCCCGTTCTTACTAGTTTAGGCTACTACGAGCAGTACTTC. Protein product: CASSLRPVLTSLGYYEQYF.

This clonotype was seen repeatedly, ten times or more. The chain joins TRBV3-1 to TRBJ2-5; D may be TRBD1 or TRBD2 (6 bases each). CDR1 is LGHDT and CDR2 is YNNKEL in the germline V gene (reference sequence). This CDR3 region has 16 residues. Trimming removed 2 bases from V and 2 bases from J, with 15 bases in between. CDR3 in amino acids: CASSQSSGAMQETQYF. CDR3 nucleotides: TGTGCCAGCAGCCAATCATCGGGGGCCATGCAAGAGACCCAGTACTTC.

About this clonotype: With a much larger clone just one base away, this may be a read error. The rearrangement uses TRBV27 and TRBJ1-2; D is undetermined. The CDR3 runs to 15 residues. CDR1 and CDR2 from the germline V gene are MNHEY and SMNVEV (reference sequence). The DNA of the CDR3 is TGTGCCAGCAGTTTATCTAGCGGGTTCAACTATGGCTACATCTTC. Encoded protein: CASSLSSGFNYGYIF.

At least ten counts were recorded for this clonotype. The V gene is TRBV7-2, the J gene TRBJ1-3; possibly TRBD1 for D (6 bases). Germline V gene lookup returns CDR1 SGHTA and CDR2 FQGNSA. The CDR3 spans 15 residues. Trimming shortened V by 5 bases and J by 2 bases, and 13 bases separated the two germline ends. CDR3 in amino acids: CASSQGTYTGNTIYF. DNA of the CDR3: TGTGCCAGCAGCCAGGGGACTTATACTGGAAACACCATATATTTT.

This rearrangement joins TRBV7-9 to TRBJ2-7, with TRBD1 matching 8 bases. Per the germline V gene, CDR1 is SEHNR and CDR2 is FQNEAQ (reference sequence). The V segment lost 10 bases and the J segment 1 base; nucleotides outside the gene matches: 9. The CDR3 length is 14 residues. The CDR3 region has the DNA TGTGCCACCGGTTCCACAGGGGGATCCTACGAGCAGTACTTC. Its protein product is CATGSTGGSYEQYF. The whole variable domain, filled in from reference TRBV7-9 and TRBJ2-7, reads DTGVSQNPRHKITKRGQNVTFRCDPISEHNRLYWYRQTLGQGPEFLTYFQNEAQLEKSRLLSDRFSAERPKGSFSTLEIQRTEQGDSAMYLCATGSTGGSYEQYFGPGTRLTVT.

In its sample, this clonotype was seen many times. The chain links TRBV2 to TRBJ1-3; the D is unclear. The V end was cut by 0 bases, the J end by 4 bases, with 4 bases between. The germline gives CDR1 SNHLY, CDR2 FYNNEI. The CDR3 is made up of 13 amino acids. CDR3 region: CASSEARGNTIYF. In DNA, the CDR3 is TGTGCCAGCAGTGAAGCCAGAGGAAACACCATATATTTT.

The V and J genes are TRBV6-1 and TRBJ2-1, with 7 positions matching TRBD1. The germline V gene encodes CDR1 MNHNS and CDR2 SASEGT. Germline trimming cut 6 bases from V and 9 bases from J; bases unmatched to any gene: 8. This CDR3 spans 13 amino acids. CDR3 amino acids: CASSLDREVEQFF. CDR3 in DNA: TGTGCCAGCAGCCTCGACAGGGAAGTTGAGCAGTTCTTC.

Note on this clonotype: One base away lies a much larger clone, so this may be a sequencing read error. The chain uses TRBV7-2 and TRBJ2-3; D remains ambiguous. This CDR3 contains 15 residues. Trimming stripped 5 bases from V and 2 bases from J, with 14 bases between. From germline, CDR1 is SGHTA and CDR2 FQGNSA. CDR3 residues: CASSVTSVPTDTQYF. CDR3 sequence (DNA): TGTGCCAGCAGCGTAACAAGCGTACCCACAGATACGCAGTATTTT.

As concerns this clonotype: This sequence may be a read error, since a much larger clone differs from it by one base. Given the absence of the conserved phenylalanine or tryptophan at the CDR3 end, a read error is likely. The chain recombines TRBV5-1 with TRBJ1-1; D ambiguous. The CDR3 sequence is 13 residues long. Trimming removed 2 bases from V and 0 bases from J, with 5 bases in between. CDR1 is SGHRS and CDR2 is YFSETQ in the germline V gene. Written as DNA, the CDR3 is TGCGCCAGCAGCTTTGGGTTGAACACTGAAGCTTTCTCT. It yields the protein CASSFGLNTEAFS.

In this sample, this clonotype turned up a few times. Here the CDR3 reads CASSLGGGGGYEQYF. The CDR3 coding sequence is TGTGCCAGCAGCTTAGGAGGCGGGGGGGGCTACGAGCAGTACTTC. The chain recombines TRBV7-2 with TRBJ2-7, with TRBD2 identical over 9 bases. After removal of 1 base from V and 3 bases from J, the junction contained 4 bases not matched to a gene. The CDR3 sequence is 15 residues long. CDR1 SGHTA and CDR2 FQGNSA come from the germline V gene.

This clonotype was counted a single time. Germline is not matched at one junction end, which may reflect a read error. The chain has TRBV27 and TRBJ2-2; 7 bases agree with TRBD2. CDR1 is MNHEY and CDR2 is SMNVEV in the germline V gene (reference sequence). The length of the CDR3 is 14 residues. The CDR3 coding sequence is TGTGCCAGCAGGAAGGGACTAATGACCGGAGAGCTGTTTTTT. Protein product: CASRKGLMTGELFF.

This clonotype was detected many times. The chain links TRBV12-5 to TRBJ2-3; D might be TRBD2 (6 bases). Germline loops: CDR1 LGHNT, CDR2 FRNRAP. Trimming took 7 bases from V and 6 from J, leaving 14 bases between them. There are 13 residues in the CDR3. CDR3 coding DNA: TGTGCTAGTGCCTCCAGGGAGGACGATACGCAGTATTTT. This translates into CASASREDDTQYF. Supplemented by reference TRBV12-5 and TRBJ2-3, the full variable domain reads DARVTQTPRHKVTEMGQEVTMRCQPILGHNTVFWYRQTMMQGLELLAYFRNRAPLDDSGMPKDRFSAEMPDATLATLKIQPSEPRDSAVYFCASASREDDTQYFGPGTRLTVL.

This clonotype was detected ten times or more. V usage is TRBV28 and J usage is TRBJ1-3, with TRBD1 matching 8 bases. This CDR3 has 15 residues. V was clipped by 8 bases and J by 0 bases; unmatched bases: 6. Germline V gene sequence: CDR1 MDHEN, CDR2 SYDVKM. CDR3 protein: CASGDRLPSGNTIYF. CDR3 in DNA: TGTGCCAGCGGGGACAGGTTACCCTCTGGAAACACCATATATTTT.

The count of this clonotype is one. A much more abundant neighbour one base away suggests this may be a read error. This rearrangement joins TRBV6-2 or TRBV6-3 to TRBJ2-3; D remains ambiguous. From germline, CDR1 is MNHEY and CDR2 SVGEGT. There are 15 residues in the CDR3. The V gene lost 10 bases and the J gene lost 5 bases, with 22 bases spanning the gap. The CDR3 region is CAIRIDSRRKDTQYF. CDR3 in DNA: TGTGCCATCAGGATCGACTCCCGCCGCAAAGATACGCAGTATTTT.

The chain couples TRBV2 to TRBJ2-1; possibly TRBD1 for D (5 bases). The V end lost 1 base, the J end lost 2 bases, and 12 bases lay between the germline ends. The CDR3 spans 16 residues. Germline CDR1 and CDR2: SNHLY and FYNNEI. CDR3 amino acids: CASSEGAGNPYNEQFF. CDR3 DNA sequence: TGTGCCAGCAGTGAAGGGGCAGGGAATCCCTACAATGAGCAGTTCTTC.

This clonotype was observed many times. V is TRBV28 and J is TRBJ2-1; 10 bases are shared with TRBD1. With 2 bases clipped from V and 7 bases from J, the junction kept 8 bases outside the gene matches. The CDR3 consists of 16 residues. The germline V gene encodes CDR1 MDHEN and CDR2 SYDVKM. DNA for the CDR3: TGTGCCAGCAGTTTACTTCTGGGACAGGGGTCGAATGAGCAGTTCTTC. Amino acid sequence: CASSLLLGQGSNEQFF.

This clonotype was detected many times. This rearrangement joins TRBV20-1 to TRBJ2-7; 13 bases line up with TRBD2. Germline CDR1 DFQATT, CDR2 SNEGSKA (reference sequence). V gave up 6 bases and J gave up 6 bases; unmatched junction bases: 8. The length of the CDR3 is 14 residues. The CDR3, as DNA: TGCAGTGCCCCCGGACTAGCGGGAGAGGTCGAGCAGTACTTC. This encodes CSAPGLAGEVEQYF.

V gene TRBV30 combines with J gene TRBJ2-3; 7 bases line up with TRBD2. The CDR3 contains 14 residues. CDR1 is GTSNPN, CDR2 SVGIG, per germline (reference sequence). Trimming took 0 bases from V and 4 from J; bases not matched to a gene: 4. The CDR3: CAWSVGGSSDTQYF. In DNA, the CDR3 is TGTGCCTGGAGTGTTGGCGGGAGTTCAGATACGCAGTATTTT.

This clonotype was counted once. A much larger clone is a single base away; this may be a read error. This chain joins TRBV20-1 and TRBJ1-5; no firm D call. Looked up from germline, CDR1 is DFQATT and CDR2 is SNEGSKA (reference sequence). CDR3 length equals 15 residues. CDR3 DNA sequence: TGCAGTGCTAGTGAGGACGGCCGAGGGAATCAGCACCAGCATTTT. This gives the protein CSASEDGRGNQHQHF.

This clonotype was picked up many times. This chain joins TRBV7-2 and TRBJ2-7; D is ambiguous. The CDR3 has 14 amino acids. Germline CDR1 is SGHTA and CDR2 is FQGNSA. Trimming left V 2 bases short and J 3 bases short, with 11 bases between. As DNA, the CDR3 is TGTGCCAGCAGCTTACGGCAGGACCTCTACGAGCAGTACTTC. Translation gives CASSLRQDLYEQYF.

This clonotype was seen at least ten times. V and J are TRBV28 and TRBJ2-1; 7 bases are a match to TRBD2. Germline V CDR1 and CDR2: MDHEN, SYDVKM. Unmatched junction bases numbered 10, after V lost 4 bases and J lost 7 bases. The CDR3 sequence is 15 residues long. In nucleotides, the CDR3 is TGTGCCAGCAGTTCCCACCTACTAGCGCGAAATGAGCAGTTCTTC. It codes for CASSSHLLARNEQFF.

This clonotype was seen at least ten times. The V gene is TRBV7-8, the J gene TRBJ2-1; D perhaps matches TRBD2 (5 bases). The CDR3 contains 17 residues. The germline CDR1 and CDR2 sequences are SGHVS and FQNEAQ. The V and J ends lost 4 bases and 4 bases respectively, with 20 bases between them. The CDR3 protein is CASSSRSLVGGYNEQFF. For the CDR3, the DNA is TGTGCCAGCAGCTCCCGATCACTAGTTGGTGGATACAATGAGCAGTTCTTC.